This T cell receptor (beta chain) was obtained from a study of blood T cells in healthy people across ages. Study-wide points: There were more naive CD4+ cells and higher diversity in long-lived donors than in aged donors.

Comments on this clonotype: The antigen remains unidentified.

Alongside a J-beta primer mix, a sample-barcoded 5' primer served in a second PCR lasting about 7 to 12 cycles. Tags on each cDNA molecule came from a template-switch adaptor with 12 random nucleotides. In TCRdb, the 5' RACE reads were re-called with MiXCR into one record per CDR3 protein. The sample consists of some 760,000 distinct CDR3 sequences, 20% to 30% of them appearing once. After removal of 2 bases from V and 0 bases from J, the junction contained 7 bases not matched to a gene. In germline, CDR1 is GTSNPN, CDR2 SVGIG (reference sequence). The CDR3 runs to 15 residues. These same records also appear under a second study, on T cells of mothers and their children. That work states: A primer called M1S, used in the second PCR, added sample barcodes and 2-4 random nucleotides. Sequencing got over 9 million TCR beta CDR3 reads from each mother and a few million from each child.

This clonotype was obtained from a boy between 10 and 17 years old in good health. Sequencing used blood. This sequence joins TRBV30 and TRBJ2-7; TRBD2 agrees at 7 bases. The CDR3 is CAWSLPGTISYEQYF. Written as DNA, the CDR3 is TGTGCCTGGAGTCTACCGGGGACTATCTCCTACGAGCAGTACTTC.